This T cell receptor beta chain originates from a study of control samples from healthy donors and cancer patients. Profiled with immunoSEQ multiplex PCR; TCRdb holds only in-frame clones, not every one. Of tens of thousands of clones listed, roughly 80% are singletons. Between the trimmed V and J ends, which lost 7 bases and 10 bases, there was a span of 14 bases. Germline V CDR1 and CDR2: LNHDA, SQIVND (reference sequence). This CDR3 comprises 12 residues. Sequencing was performed on blood. This TCR was recovered from a man aged 25-45 years in good health. The chain recombines TRBV19 with TRBJ2-1, with D uncertain. This chain's CDR3 is CASNSPTLEQFF. DNA for the CDR3: TGTGCCAGTAACAGCCCCACATTGGAGCAGTTCTTC. Full variable domain (missing parts from reference TRBV19 and TRBJ2-1): DGGITQSPKYLFRKEGQNVTLSCEQNLNHDAMYWYRQDPGQGLRLIYYSQIVNDFQKGDIAEGYSVSREKKESFPLTVTSAQKNPTAFYLCASNSPTLEQFFGPGTRLTVL.